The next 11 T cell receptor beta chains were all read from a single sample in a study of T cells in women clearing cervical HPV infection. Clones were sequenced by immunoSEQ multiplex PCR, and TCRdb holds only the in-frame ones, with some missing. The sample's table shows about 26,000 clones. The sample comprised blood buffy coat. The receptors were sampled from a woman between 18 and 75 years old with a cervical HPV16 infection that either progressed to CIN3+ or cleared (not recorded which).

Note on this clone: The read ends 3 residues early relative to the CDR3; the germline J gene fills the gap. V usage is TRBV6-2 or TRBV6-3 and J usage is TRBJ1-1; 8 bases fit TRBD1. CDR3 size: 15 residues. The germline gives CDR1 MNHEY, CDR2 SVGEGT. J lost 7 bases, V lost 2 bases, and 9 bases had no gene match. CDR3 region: CASSYPDRDFGEAFF. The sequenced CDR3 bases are TGTGCCAGCAGTTACCCGGACAGGGATTTCGGTGAA.

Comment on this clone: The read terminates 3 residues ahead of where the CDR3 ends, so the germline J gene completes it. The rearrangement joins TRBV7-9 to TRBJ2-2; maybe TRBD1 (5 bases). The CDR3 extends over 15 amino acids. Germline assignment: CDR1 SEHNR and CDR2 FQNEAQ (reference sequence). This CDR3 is CASSSQGSGNEKLFF. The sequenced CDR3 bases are TGTGCCAGCAGCTCTCAGGGTTCCGGTAATGAAAAG.

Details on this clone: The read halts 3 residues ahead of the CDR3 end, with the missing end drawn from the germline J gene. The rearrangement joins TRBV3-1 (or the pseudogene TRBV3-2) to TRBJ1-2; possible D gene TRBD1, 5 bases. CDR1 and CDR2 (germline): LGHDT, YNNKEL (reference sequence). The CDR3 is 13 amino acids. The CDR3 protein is CASSPGRALGYTF. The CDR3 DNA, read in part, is TGTGCCAGCAGCCCAGGCAGGGCGCTAGGC.

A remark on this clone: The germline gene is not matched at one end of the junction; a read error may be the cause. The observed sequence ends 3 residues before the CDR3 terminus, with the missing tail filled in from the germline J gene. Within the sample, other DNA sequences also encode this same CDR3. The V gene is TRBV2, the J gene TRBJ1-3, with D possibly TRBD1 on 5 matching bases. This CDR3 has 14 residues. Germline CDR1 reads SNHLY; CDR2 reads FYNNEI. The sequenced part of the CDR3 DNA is TGTGCCAGCAGTGTAAGGGGCTCTGGAAACACG. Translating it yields CASSVRGSGNT. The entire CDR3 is CASSVRGSGNTIYF.

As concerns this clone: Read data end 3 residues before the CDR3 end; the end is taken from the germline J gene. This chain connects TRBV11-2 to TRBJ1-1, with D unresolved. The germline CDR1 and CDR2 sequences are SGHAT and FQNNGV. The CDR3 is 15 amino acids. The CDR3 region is CASSLEVFGTDEAFF. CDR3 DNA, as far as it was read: TGTGCCAGCAGCTTAGAGGTGTTTGGAACAGACGAA.

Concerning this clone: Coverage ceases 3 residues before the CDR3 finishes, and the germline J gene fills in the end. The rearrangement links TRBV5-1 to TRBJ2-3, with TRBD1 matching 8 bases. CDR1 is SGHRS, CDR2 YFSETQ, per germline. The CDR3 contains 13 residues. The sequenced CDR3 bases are TGCGCCAGCAGCATACAGGGGGAGGAGACG. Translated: CASSIQGEET. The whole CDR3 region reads CASSIQGEETQYF.

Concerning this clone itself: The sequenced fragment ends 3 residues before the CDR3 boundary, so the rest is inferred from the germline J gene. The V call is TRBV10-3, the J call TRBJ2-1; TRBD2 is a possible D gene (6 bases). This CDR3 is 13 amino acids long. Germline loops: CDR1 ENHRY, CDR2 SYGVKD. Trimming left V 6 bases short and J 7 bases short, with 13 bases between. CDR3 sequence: CAISTTGENEQFF. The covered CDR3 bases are TGTGCCATCAGCACCACGGGGGAGAATGAG.

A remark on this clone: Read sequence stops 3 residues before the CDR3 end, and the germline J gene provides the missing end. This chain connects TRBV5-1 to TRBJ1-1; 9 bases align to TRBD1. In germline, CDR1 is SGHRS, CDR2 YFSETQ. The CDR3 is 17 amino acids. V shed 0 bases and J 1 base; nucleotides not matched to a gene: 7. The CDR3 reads CASSLDPGTGTNTEAFF. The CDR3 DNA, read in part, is TGCGCCAGCAGCTTGGACCCCGGGACAGGGACGAACACTGAA.

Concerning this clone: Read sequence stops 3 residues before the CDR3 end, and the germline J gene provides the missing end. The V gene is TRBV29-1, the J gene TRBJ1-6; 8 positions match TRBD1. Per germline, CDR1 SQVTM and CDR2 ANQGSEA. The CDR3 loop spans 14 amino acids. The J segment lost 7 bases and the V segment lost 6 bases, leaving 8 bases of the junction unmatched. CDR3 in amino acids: CSVAEGQGNSPLHF. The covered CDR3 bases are TGCAGCGTCGCAGAAGGACAGGGCAATTCACCC.

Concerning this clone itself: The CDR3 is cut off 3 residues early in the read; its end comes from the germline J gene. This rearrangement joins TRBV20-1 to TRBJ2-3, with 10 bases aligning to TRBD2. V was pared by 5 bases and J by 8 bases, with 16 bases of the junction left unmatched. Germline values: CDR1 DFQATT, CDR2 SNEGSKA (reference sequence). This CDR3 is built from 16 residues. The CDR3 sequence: CSALPGLAGDWGTQYF. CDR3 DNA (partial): TGCAGTGCTCTCCCCGGTCTAGCGGGAGATTGGGGTACG.

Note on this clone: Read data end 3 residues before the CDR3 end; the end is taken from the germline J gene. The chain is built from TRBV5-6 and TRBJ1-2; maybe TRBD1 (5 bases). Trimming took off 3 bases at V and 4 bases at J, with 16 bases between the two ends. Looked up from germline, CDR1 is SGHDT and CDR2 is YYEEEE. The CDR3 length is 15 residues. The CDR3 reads CASSYPGRGTYGYTF. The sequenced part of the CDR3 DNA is TGTGCCAGCAGCTACCCCGGGAGGGGAACCTATGGC.